This T cell receptor beta chain was obtained from a study of molecular identifiers for immune sequencing clone quantification. Findings and limits, study-wide: With a barcode shared among identical TCR molecules, highly expanded clone sizes could be underestimated.

Trimming removed 5 bases from V and 3 bases from J, with 20 bases in between. The CDR3 extends over 16 amino acids. Germline V CDR1 and CDR2: SGHAT, FQNNGV. Previously reported methods and listed TCR primers produced the bulk TCR libraries. TCRdb reprocessed the PCR reads with MiXCR, giving one entry per CDR3 protein. This sample carries more than 550,000 distinct CDR3 sequences, about 25% of them seen once, and the ten largest clones take 0.7% to 0.95%. Ten or more counts support this clonotype. Its antigen remains unidentified. This TCR came from a human donor in good health. Some libraries in this study had Jurkat cell RNA spiked in. The rearrangement links TRBV11-2 to TRBJ2-7, with D maybe TRBD2 (6 bases). The specimen was naive CD8+ T cells from blood, with Jurkat cell RNA spiked in. The subset: FACS-sorted CD8+CD4-CCR7+CD45RA+ naive T cells. CDR3 protein: CASSPLLAGLLYEQYF. The CDR3 DNA reads TGTGCCAGCAGCCCGCTCCTCGCGGGGCTCCTCTACGAGCAGTACTTC.